The 21 T cell receptor beta chains presented below share a single source sample, sequenced in a study of T cells in Graves' hyperthyroidism and ophthalmopathy. Template material for amplifying TCR beta CDR3 regions consisted of RNA transcripts. HTBI primers drove first-round RT-PCR of the TCR CDR3. TCRdb processed the multiplex PCR reads anew with MiXCR; each CDR3 protein has one entry. The sample carries approximately 250,000 distinct CDR3 sequences, about 24% recorded once. The specimen was blood. The receptors were gathered from a middle-aged woman with Graves' ophthalmopathy.

In this sample, this clonotype turned up many times. V usage is TRBV20-1 and J usage is TRBJ2-7; the match to TRBD1 covers 8 bases. Germline CDR1 reads DFQATT; CDR2 reads SNEGSKA (reference sequence). The CDR3 contains 15 residues. Unmatched junction bases numbered 13, after V lost 4 bases and J lost 5 bases. The CDR3 sequence: CSATTRDRSPHEQYF. CDR3 coding DNA: TGCAGTGCTACCACTCGGGACAGGAGTCCCCACGAGCAGTACTTC.

V usage is TRBV12-5 and J usage is TRBJ2-5, with TRBD1 as a possible D gene (5 bases). The CDR3 has 15 residues. Trimming cost V 1 base and J 4 bases, with 13 bases left between them. Per the germline V gene, CDR1 is LGHNT and CDR2 is FRNRAP. CDR3 protein: CASGLATVTGETQYF. The CDR3 DNA follows: TGTGCTAGTGGTTTGGCGACAGTGACGGGAGAGACCCAGTACTTC.

The table lists this clonotype with a count of one. The chain links TRBV30 to TRBJ1-6, with 8 bases aligning to TRBD1. CDR3 length: 16 amino acids. In germline, CDR1 is GTSNPN, CDR2 SVGIG (reference sequence). The V gene end was trimmed by 4 bases and the J gene end by 5 bases; junction bases not matched to a gene: 10. The CDR3 DNA reads as TGTGCCTGGACCCGGGACAGGTCCTTGGATAATTCACCCCTCCACTTT. It codes for CAWTRDRSLDNSPLHF.

The rearrangement joins TRBV6-5 to TRBJ1-2; 11 positions agree with TRBD1. This CDR3 is built from 14 residues. Germline CDR1 is MNHEY and CDR2 is SVGAGI. The V gene end was trimmed by 3 bases and the J gene end by 5 bases; junction bases not matched to a gene: 2. This chain's CDR3 is CASSYGQGAYGYTF. The DNA of the CDR3 is TGTGCCAGCAGTTATGGACAGGGGGCGTATGGCTACACCTTC.

The J gene is TRBJ2-7, the V gene TRBV6-1, with 9 bases that match TRBD1. Germline V gene sequence: CDR1 MNHNS, CDR2 SASEGT. V shed 6 bases and J 4 bases; nucleotides not matched to a gene: 10. The length of the CDR3 is 15 residues. As DNA, the CDR3 is TGTGCCAGCAGAGGCCTTGGACAGGGGAAATACGAGCAGTACTTC. Residues: CASRGLGQGKYEQYF.

The V gene is TRBV12-3 or TRBV12-4, the J gene TRBJ1-3, with a weak D call TRBD1 (6 bases). V shed 6 bases and J shed 3 bases, with 18 bases lying between them. This CDR3 is built from 16 residues. The CDR3 nucleotides read TGTGCCAGCAGAATCCAAGGGGGGGCGAATGGAAACACCATATATTTT. Protein sequence: CASRIQGGANGNTIYF.

There are many counts of this clonotype. V gene TRBV6-5 combines with J gene TRBJ1-2; maybe TRBD1 (5 bases). Per germline, CDR1 MNHEY and CDR2 SVGAGI. Trimming cost V 3 bases and J 5 bases, with 7 bases left between them. The CDR3 is made up of 12 amino acids. CDR3 residues: CASSYGAYGYTF. The CDR3 nucleotides read TGTGCCAGCAGTTATGGGGCTTATGGCTACACCTTC.

This clonotype came up many times. J is TRBJ2-7 and V is TRBV11-2; unclear D gene. Deletions cut 6 bases from V and 4 bases from J, with 7 bases between. Germline CDR1 SGHAT, CDR2 FQNNGV. CDR3 length equals 11 residues. The CDR3 spells CASRVEYEQYF. CDR3 DNA: TGTGCCAGCAGGGTGGAATACGAGCAGTACTTC.

This clonotype was detected only once. The rearrangement links TRBV6-2 or TRBV6-3 to TRBJ1-6; 7 nucleotides align to TRBD1. Germline-derived CDR1 and CDR2 are MNHEY and SVGEGT. Germline trimming cut 6 bases from V and 8 bases from J; bases unmatched to any gene: 10. This CDR3 has 15 amino acids. CDR3 amino acids: CASRGDRERDSPLHF. For the CDR3, the DNA is TGTGCCAGCAGGGGCGACAGGGAGAGGGATTCACCCCTCCACTTT.

This clonotype was seen at least ten times. The chain combines TRBV11-2 with TRBJ2-7; D may be TRBD1 (6 bases). CDR1 and CDR2 (germline): SGHAT, FQNNGV. Trimming pared 5 bases from V and 4 bases from J, leaving 21 bases between. The CDR3 has 16 residues. The CDR3 is CASSKRQAGLPYEQYF. The CDR3 region has the DNA TGTGCCAGCAGCAAAAGACAGGCCGGGCTACCTTACGAGCAGTACTTC.

The rearrangement links TRBV5-1 to TRBJ1-1; the match to TRBD1 covers 8 bases. Per germline, CDR1 SGHRS and CDR2 YFSETQ. Unmatched junction bases numbered 21, after V lost 4 bases and J lost 4 bases. This CDR3 has 19 amino acids. The CDR3 region is CASSPKGGGQGLSGTEAFF. The CDR3 DNA reads as TGCGCCAGCAGCCCGAAGGGGGGAGGACAGGGATTAAGTGGCACTGAAGCTTTCTTT.

This clonotype was found a few times. This chain links TRBV18 with TRBJ1-2; D is undetermined. Germline lookup yields CDR1 KGHSH and CDR2 LQKENI. CDR3 length: 15 residues. V shed 1 base and J shed 0 bases, with 9 bases lying between them. The CDR3 loop reads CASSPREKSNYGYTF. The DNA of the CDR3 is TGTGCCAGCTCACCACGGGAGAAATCTAACTATGGCTACACCTTC.

The sample holds many counts of this clonotype. V and J are TRBV20-1 and TRBJ1-1; TRBD1 is a possible D gene (5 bases). The CDR3 contains 14 residues. Trimming took 0 bases from V and 3 from J, leaving 11 bases between them. CDR1 and CDR2 (germline): DFQATT, SNEGSKA (reference sequence). The CDR3 sequence is CSARDGPGHTEAFF. In DNA, the CDR3 is TGCAGTGCTAGAGATGGCCCGGGGCACACTGAAGCTTTCTTT.

Ten or more counts support this clonotype. The chain joins TRBV6-5 to TRBJ1-1; tentatively, D is TRBD1 (5 bases). The CDR3 has 13 amino acids. Germline V gene lookup returns CDR1 MNHEY and CDR2 SVGAGI. V was cut by 6 bases and J by 5 bases, with 13 bases left in between. CDR3: CASSRDGGTEAFF. CDR3 sequence (DNA): TGTGCCAGCAGCAGGGACGGCGGTACTGAAGCTTTCTTT.

In this sample, this clonotype turned up many times. The rearrangement joins TRBV5-4 to TRBJ2-7; D may be TRBD1 or TRBD2 (5 bases each). The CDR3 consists of 14 residues. Trimming took off 0 bases at V and 6 bases at J, with 13 bases between the two ends. CDR1 and CDR2 (germline): SGHNT, YYREEE (reference sequence). The CDR3 DNA reads TGTGCCAGCAGCTTGGTCGGTGGGGGTTCCGAGCAGTACTTC. The encoded protein is CASSLVGGGSEQYF.

CDR3 sequence (DNA): TGTGCCAGCAGCTCTAGCGGGGCCTACTTC. This gives the protein CASSSSGAYF. This sequence joins TRBV7-2 and TRBJ2-5; 9 bases agree with TRBD2. This CDR3 has 10 residues. The V segment lost 4 bases and the J segment 14 bases; nucleotides outside the gene matches: 2. Germline V gene lookup returns CDR1 SGHTA and CDR2 FQGNSA.

This chain uses TRBV12-3 or TRBV12-4 with TRBJ1-2, with D perhaps matching TRBD1 (6 bases). The CDR3 is 13 residues long. Trimming pared 4 bases from V and 5 bases from J, leaving 11 bases between. CDR3 in amino acids: CASSYREGYGYTF. The CDR3 region has the DNA TGTGCCAGCAGTTACAGGGAAGGTTATGGCTACACCTTC.

The table lists this clonotype with many counts. This chain uses TRBV29-1 with TRBJ2-5; 8 nucleotides align to TRBD1. Per germline, CDR1 SQVTM and CDR2 ANQGSEA. There are 15 residues in the CDR3. The V and J ends lost 5 bases and 5 bases, in that order; junction bases with no gene match: 13. This CDR3 reads CSVLQPSRGLETQYF. The CDR3 nucleotides are TGCAGCGTTCTCCAACCCAGCAGGGGGCTGGAGACCCAGTACTTC. The full variable domain, its missing parts supplied by reference TRBV29-1 and TRBJ2-5, is SAVISQKPSRDICQRGTSLTIQCQVDSQVTMMFWYRQQPGQSLTLIATANQGSEATYESGFVIDKFPISRPNLTFSTLTVSNMSPEDSSIYLCSVLQPSRGLETQYFGPGTRLLVL.

This clonotype occurred many times. CDR3 sequence: CASSSTGTEQYF. CDR3 DNA: TGTGCCAGCAGTTCAACAGGTACCGAGCAGTACTTC. The chain has TRBV28 and TRBJ2-7; D might be TRBD1 (5 bases). This CDR3 spans 12 amino acids. Germline V gene data show CDR1 as MDHEN and CDR2 as SYDVKM. V was shortened by 4 bases and J by 6 bases, with 10 bases between the two germline ends.

The gene calls are TRBV5-1 and TRBJ1-2; D is perhaps TRBD1 (6 bases). The germline CDR1 and CDR2 sequences are SGHRS and YFSETQ. Trimming cost V 4 bases and J 2 bases, with 21 bases left between them. This CDR3 region has 17 residues. DNA of the CDR3: TGCGCCAGCAGCCTCGCGGTTTTTACAGGGACCAACTATGGCTACACCTTC. Translating gives CASSLAVFTGTNYGYTF.

J is TRBJ2-7 and V is TRBV20-1, with D tentatively TRBD1 or TRBD2 (5 bases each). The germline CDR1 and CDR2 sequences are DFQATT and SNEGSKA (reference sequence). Trimming stripped 5 bases from V and 7 bases from J, with 18 bases between. This CDR3 comprises 13 residues. CDR3 in amino acids: CSAPEETGPEQYF. Written as DNA, the CDR3 is TGCAGTGCTCCAGAAGAAACGGGGCCAGAGCAGTACTTC.